Each of the 19 T cell receptor beta chains below was sequenced from the same sample in a study of T-cell reconstitution after alpha-beta-depleted transplantation in children. Unique molecular identifiers were built into the TCRbeta library. TCRdb recomputed calls from the PCR reads with MiXCR, one row per CDR3 protein. The sample holds about 180,000 distinct CDR3 sequences, around 10% seen once. The sequencing used PBMCs, collected before TCRalphabeta/CD19-depleted stem cell transplant. The source is a boy aged 2 to 9 with acute myeloid leukemia, due to receive a stem cell transplant.

This clonotype turned up a few times. The junction departs from the called germline gene at one end, perhaps through a read error. The chain carries TRBV28 and TRBJ2-7, with 10 bases that match TRBD1. Germline values: CDR1 MDHEN, CDR2 SYDVKM. CDR3 size: 16 residues. The chain's CDR3 is CPSSLSPGQGLYEQYF. DNA for the CDR3: TGTCCCAGCAGTTTGTCCCCGGGACAGGGGCTCTACGAGCAGTACTTC.

This clonotype has a count of ten or more. The chain has TRBV30 and TRBJ1-3; the D is unclear. This CDR3 has 14 residues. Trimming took 4 bases from V and 4 from J, leaving 14 bases between them. Germline CDR1 GTSNPN, CDR2 SVGIG (reference sequence). The CDR3 DNA sequence: TGTGCCTGGAAGTTTTCGGGTTGGGGAAACACCATATATTTT. As protein: CAWKFSGWGNTIYF.

This clonotype has a count of ten or more. It may be a read error: a sequence one base away is much more abundant. The chain is built from TRBV20-1 and TRBJ2-1; 9 positions match TRBD2. The V segment lost 2 bases and the J segment 6 bases; nucleotides outside the gene matches: 8. The germline V gene has CDR1 DFQATT and CDR2 SNEGSKA (reference sequence). The CDR3 runs to 15 residues. CDR3 sequence (DNA): TGCAGTGCTAGACCGCTAGCGGGATATAGCAATGAGCAGTTCTTC. Its translation is CSARPLAGYSNEQFF.

The chain joins TRBV3-1 to TRBJ2-1; TRBD2 matches 7 bases. The junction had 6 bases not matched to a gene; V was cut back by 2 bases and J by 5 bases. The CDR3 covers 15 residues. Germline CDR1 is LGHDT and CDR2 is YNNKEL (reference sequence). The CDR3, as DNA: TGTGCCAGCAGCCAACAACGGGGGGACGACAATGAGCAGTTCTTC. Its translation is CASSQQRGDDNEQFF.

This clonotype has only a few counts. The rearrangement joins TRBV7-9 to TRBJ2-2, with 8 bases matching TRBD1. The CDR3 loop spans 13 amino acids. The germline CDR1 and CDR2 sequences are SEHNR and FQNEAQ (reference sequence). Trimming removed 6 bases from V and 6 bases from J; junction bases left unmatched: 3. The CDR3 region has the DNA TGTGCCAGCAGACAGGGGGGAGCCGGGGAGCTGTTTTTT. Protein sequence: CASRQGGAGELFF.

This clonotype was recorded many times. J is TRBJ1-1 and V is TRBV7-3, with D possibly TRBD1 on 6 matching bases. V lost 5 bases and J 7 bases, leaving 23 bases between the germline ends. The CDR3 runs 16 residues. The germline V gene has CDR1 SGHTA and CDR2 FQGTGA. The CDR3 spells CASSRNPTGASGEAFF. In DNA form, the CDR3 reads TGTGCCAGCAGCCGAAACCCGACAGGCGCATCAGGTGAAGCTTTCTTT.

This clonotype was observed many times. The chain is built from TRBV20-1 and TRBJ2-7; 9 positions match TRBD1. The trim removed 4 bases at V and 3 bases at J, leaving 4 bases unmatched. The CDR3 extends over 13 amino acids. CDR1 DFQATT and CDR2 SNEGSKA come from the germline V gene (reference sequence). The CDR3 region has the DNA TGCAGTGCTAAAGACAGGGGGGACTACGAGCAGTACTTC. Translating gives CSAKDRGDYEQYF.

There are many counts of this clonotype. The rearrangement joins TRBV7-9 to TRBJ2-1; D uncertain. Germline V lookup: CDR1 SEHNR, CDR2 FQNEAQ (reference sequence). The CDR3 totals 12 residues. V was cut by 5 bases and J by 2 bases, with 4 bases left in between. The CDR3 loop reads CASSPTYNEQFF. The CDR3 coding sequence is TGTGCCAGCAGCCCGACCTACAATGAGCAGTTCTTC.

V usage is TRBV5-1 and J usage is TRBJ2-3; perhaps TRBD1 as D (5 bases). This CDR3 is built from 13 residues. Trimming pared 4 bases from V and 3 bases from J, leaving 9 bases between. Germline assignment: CDR1 SGHRS and CDR2 YFSETQ. The CDR3 here is CASSVAGTDTQYF. The CDR3 nucleotides read TGCGCCAGCAGCGTGGCAGGGACAGATACGCAGTATTTT.

This clonotype came up many times. The V call is TRBV29-1, the J call TRBJ2-2, with a possible D match to TRBD2 (5 bases). From germline, CDR1 is SQVTM and CDR2 ANQGSEA. The CDR3 runs to 14 residues. V lost 3 bases, J lost 4 bases, and 12 bases lay in between. CDR3 nucleotides: TGCAGCGTTGACCGAGGGTGGGGCACCGGGGAGCTGTTTTTT. It translates to CSVDRGWGTGELFF.

This clonotype was seen ten or more times. V is TRBV4-2 and J is TRBJ2-1; 9 nucleotides align to TRBD2. The germline gives CDR1 LGHNA, CDR2 YNFKEQ. V trimming: 1 base; J trimming: 10 bases; junction bases outside the gene matches: 14. The CDR3 length is 17 residues. The CDR3: CASSQGDLAGRAPEQFF. The CDR3 nucleotides are TGTGCCAGCAGCCAAGGGGATCTAGCGGGGAGGGCCCCCGAGCAGTTCTTC.

This clonotype was found many times. The chain has TRBV27 and TRBJ2-7; 7 positions agree with TRBD1. The germline gives CDR1 MNHEY, CDR2 SMNVEV (reference sequence). The CDR3 covers 13 residues. Losses at the gene ends were 3 bases for V and 6 bases for J; bases not matched to a gene: 5. The CDR3 DNA is TGTGCCAGCAGTTTGGTGACAGGGCTCGAGCAGTACTTC. Encoded protein: CASSLVTGLEQYF.

This clonotype was seen at least ten times. The genes are TRBV12-3 or TRBV12-4 and TRBJ2-1; 7 nucleotides agree with TRBD1. The CDR3 consists of 14 residues. J was trimmed by 4 bases and V by 5 bases; bases with no gene match: 5. CDR3 DNA sequence: TGTGCCAGCAGTCCGACAGGGCCTTACAATGAGCAGTTCTTC. Translated: CASSPTGPYNEQFF.

This clonotype was observed at least ten times. The chain joins TRBV12-3 or TRBV12-4 to TRBJ2-2; D remains ambiguous. Trimming removed 7 bases from V and 1 base from J, with 10 bases in between. The CDR3 is made up of 14 amino acids. The CDR3 here is CASKPALNTGELFF. The CDR3 DNA reads as TGTGCCAGCAAGCCAGCCTTGAACACCGGGGAGCTGTTTTTT.

This clonotype was seen a handful of times. This chain joins TRBV6-1 and TRBJ2-7; D gene ambiguous. CDR1 and CDR2 from the germline V gene are MNHNS and SASEGT. There are 13 residues in the CDR3. V shed 5 bases and J shed 6 bases, with 14 bases lying between them. As DNA, the CDR3 is TGTGCCAGCAGTCAGGCTTGGGATGGCGAGCAGTACTTC. This translates into CASSQAWDGEQYF.

This clonotype was detected many times. The chain links TRBV27 to TRBJ2-2; weak D call: TRBD2 (7 bases). Germline-derived CDR1 and CDR2 are MNHEY and SMNVEV (reference sequence). The CDR3 consists of 16 residues. Deletions cut 4 bases from V and 0 bases from J, with 12 bases between. As DNA, the CDR3 is TGTGCCAGCAGTTACCGGGGGGCGTCGAACACCGGGGAGCTGTTTTTT. It codes for CASSYRGASNTGELFF.

This clonotype was seen ten or more times. The chain employs TRBV18 and TRBJ2-7; D unresolved. CDR3 length: 11 residues. With 4 bases removed from V and 2 bases from J, the gap between germline ends came to 3 bases. Looked up from germline, CDR1 is KGHSH and CDR2 is LQKENI. Written as DNA, the CDR3 is TGTGCCAGCTCACGCGCCTACGAGCAGTACTTC. Translating gives CASSRAYEQYF.

This clonotype was found many times. The chain joins TRBV3-1 to TRBJ1-1; TRBD1 agrees at 7 bases. The germline V gene encodes CDR1 LGHDT and CDR2 YNNKEL (reference sequence). Unmatched junction bases numbered 0, after V lost 1 base and J lost 4 bases. CDR3 length equals 13 residues. The CDR3 reads CASSQAGGTEAFF. CDR3 nucleotide sequence: TGTGCCAGCAGCCAAGCAGGGGGCACTGAAGCTTTCTTT.

This clonotype was observed at least ten times. The chain uses TRBV20-1 and TRBJ2-2, with 7 positions matching TRBD1. J was trimmed by 4 bases and V by 5 bases; bases with no gene match: 7. The CDR3 sequence is 14 residues long. Germline V gene sequence: CDR1 DFQATT, CDR2 SNEGSKA (reference sequence). The CDR3 sequence: CSAHPQGTTGELFF. DNA for the CDR3: TGCAGTGCTCATCCACAGGGGACCACCGGGGAGCTGTTTTTT.